This is a list of T cell receptor beta chains from one sample in a study of blood T cells in healthy people across ages. TCRdb reprocessed the 5' RACE reads via MiXCR and lists one record per CDR3 protein. The sample includes hundreds of thousands of distinct CDR3 sequences, around 38% of them seen just once. The sequenced sample consisted of blood. The receptors derive from a man aged 80 or over in good health. CDR3s include the opening cysteine and the closing phenylalanine or tryptophan. Fields, in order: clone size, V gene, J gene, D gene, CDR3 DNA, CDR3 protein. The D gene is left open where the match is weak. Clone size is given for some rows only: seen once, a few or many times, or a class if the clone is expanded.

-	TRBV18	TRBJ1-4	-	TGTGCCAGCTCACCCCAAGGGGGGTACAATGAAAAACTGTTTTTT	CASSPQGGYNEKLFF
-	TRBV6-2/TRBV6-3	TRBJ2-1	-	TGTGCCAGCAGTTACAGGGTCGATGAGCAGTTCTTC	CASSYRVDEQFF
-	TRBV20-1	TRBJ2-5	-	TGCAGTGCTAGAGATGTGCAGGCTCAAGAGACCCAGTACTTC	CSARDVQAQETQYF
-	TRBV5-1	TRBJ2-7	TRBD1	TGCGCCAGCAGCCTACAGGGGAGCGGCTACGAGCAGTACTTC	CASSLQGSGYEQYF
-	TRBV7-9	TRBJ2-7	TRBD1	TGTGCCAGCAGCTTATCGGCCGGGACAGGGAATTACGAGCAGTACTTC	CASSLSAGTGNYEQYF
few	TRBV3-1	TRBJ2-1	-	TGTGCCAGCAGCCAAGTCGCCCGCGTGGGGGAGCAGTTCTTC	CASSQVARVGEQFF
-	TRBV9	TRBJ2-6	-	TGTGCCAGCAGCGTGACATTGTCGCATGCGGGGGCCAACGTCCTGACTTTC	CASSVTLSHAGANVLTF
-	TRBV5-1	TRBJ2-4	TRBD1	TGCGCCAGCAGCTCGGACAGGGGCTATAACATTCAGTACTTC	CASSSDRGYNIQYF
once	TRBV6-2/TRBV6-3	TRBJ2-1	-	TGTGCCAGCAGCCTTGGACCGACTGGTGGGCAGTTCTTC	CASSLGPTGGQFF
-	TRBV29-1	TRBJ2-3	-	TGCAGCGTTGGATCCATAGGTTTGGGGGGACTCACAGATACGCAGTATTTT	CSVGSIGLGGLTDTQYF
few	TRBV7-2	TRBJ1-4	-	TGTGCCAGCAGCTTGGACTATGAAAAACTGTTTTTT	CASSLDYEKLFF
few	TRBV6-4	TRBJ2-4	TRBD2	TGTGCCAGCAGCGCGGGAGGCCCTGGGGAGCAGTACTTC	CASSAGGPGEQYF
-	TRBV18	TRBJ2-5	TRBD1	TGTGCCAGCTCACCACTACCGGGACAGGGGGCCGAGACCCAGTACTTC	CASSPLPGQGAETQYF
-	TRBV7-2	TRBJ2-5	-	TGTGCCAGCAGCTTGACGCTAGCGCTAAGCTCCTACAATGAGCAGTACTTC	CASSLTLALSSYNEQYF
-	TRBV20-1	TRBJ1-5	-	TGCAGTGCTAGAACCGGGAGCCCGGTAGGGCAGCCCCAGCATTTT	CSARTGSPVGQPQHF
-	TRBV5-8	TRBJ2-1	-	TGTGCCAGCAGCTCCTGGATAGTTAACAATGAGCAGTTCTTC	CASSSWIVNNEQFF
-	TRBV20-1	TRBJ2-7	TRBD1	TGCAGTGCTAGGGGGGGACAGGGTGTCTACGAGCAGTACTTC	CSARGGQGVYEQYF
-	TRBV13	TRBJ2-7	TRBD2	TGTGCCAGCAGCCCCTCGGGGGGGGCGGGTGAGCAGTACTTC	CASSPSGGAGEQYF
-	TRBV10-2	TRBJ2-7	TRBD1	TGCGCCAGCAGTGACCAGGGGACAGGGGGTTTCTGCGAGCAGTACTTC	CASSDQGTGGFCEQYF
-	TRBV20-1	TRBJ2-7	-	TGCAGTGCTAGAGGTTGGAGGGAAATCTACGAGCAGTACTTC	CSARGWREIYEQYF
few	TRBV14	TRBJ2-5	-	TGTGCCAGCAGTCGACAGGTTTCGGGAGAGACCCAGTACTTC	CASSRQVSGETQYF
few	TRBV20-1	TRBJ2-3	-	TGCAGTGCTTCTAGCTTCAGCACAGATACGCAGTATTTT	CSASSFSTDTQYF
few	TRBV27	TRBJ2-5	-	TGTGCCAGCAGTTTAGTCGGGGGAATAGCAGAGACCCAGTACTTC	CASSLVGGIAETQYF
-	TRBV4-2	TRBJ2-1	TRBD2	TGTGCCAGCAGCCGCCGACTAGCGGGGAGTTCCTACAATGAGCAGTTCTTC	CASSRRLAGSSYNEQFF
-	TRBV13	TRBJ2-1	-	TGTGCCAGCCTAACGGGACACAACTTAGACAGCTCCTACAATGAGCAGTTCTTC	CASLTGHNLDSSYNEQFF
few	TRBV6-6	TRBJ2-5	-	TGTGCCAGCAGTTACTCTGATCGGCGAGCGGCAGAGACCCAGTACTTC	CASSYSDRRAAETQYF
-	TRBV6-1	TRBJ2-7	-	TGTGCCAGCAGAGGCAACTATTTCAATGAGCAGTACTTC	CASRGNYFNEQYF
-	TRBV20-1	TRBJ1-6	-	TGCAGTGCCCTAGCGGGGCGGTATTCACCCCTCCACTTT	CSALAGRYSPLHF
-	TRBV7-8	TRBJ1-1	-	TGTGCCAGCAGCTTAGCGGTGAACAGAGAAGCTTTCTTT	CASSLAVNREAFF
-	TRBV25-1	TRBJ2-1	-	TGTGCCAGCAGTGAACCCCTTAGCTCCTACAATGAGCAGTTCTTC	CASSEPLSSYNEQFF
-	TRBV6-6	TRBJ2-3	TRBD1	TGTGCCAGCAGCCAGGACAGGCGCATAGACACAGATACGCAGTATTTT	CASSQDRRIDTDTQYF
few	TRBV5-1	TRBJ2-7	-	TGCGCCAGCCGGGACGGGGACTACGAGCAGTACTTC	CASRDGDYEQYF
many	TRBV29-1	TRBJ1-2	TRBD1	TGCAGCGTGTCCGACAGGGCCTATGGCTACACCTTC	CSVSDRAYGYTF
-	TRBV3-1	TRBJ1-2	-	TGTGCCAGCAGCCAAGTGACAGTCGGTTCATTCGATGGCTACACCTTC	CASSQVTVGSFDGYTF
once	TRBV19	TRBJ2-7	-	TGTGCCAGTAGTATTCAGAGGGGACGGAACGAGCAGTACTTC	CASSIQRGRNEQYF
many	TRBV4-2	TRBJ2-3	-	TGTGCCAGCAGCCAAGATCCGGGACGGATCACAGATACGCAGTATTTT	CASSQDPGRITDTQYF
-	TRBV5-6	TRBJ1-4	-	TGTGCCAGCGCCCTCTGGGGTGGCGGTGAAAAACTGTTTTTT	CASALWGGGEKLFF
-	TRBV7-6	TRBJ2-7	-	TGTGCCAGCAGCCCTGGGACAATCAACGAGCAGTACTTC	CASSPGTINEQYF
-	TRBV29-1	TRBJ2-7	-	TGCAGCGTTGATCGACTAGTGAATTACAATGAGCAGTACTTC	CSVDRLVNYNEQYF
-	TRBV11-1	TRBJ2-2	TRBD1	TGTGCCAGCACCGTTCCAGGGGGCGCAAAGGCCGGGGAGCTGTTTTTT	CASTVPGGAKAGELFF
-	TRBV29-1	TRBJ2-3	-	TGCAGCGTTGAGGTGAGGGGCAGCCGCACAGATACGCAGTATTTT	CSVEVRGSRTDTQYF
-	TRBV7-2	TRBJ2-7	TRBD1	TGTGCCAGCAGTCCGACCCCGGGACAGGGGTACGAGCAGTACTTC	CASSPTPGQGYEQYF
-	TRBV5-4	TRBJ2-5	-	TGTGCCAGCAGCACCATCTCTGACCGGGAGACCCAGTACTTC	CASSTISDRETQYF
few	TRBV20-1	TRBJ2-7	-	TGCAGCGCGTGGCGGGACGAGCAGTACTTC	CSAWRDEQYF
-	TRBV3-1	TRBJ2-1	-	TGTGCCAGCAGCAAGAACCGTGGGGAGACCCAGTTCTTC	CASSKNRGETQFF
few	TRBV6-2/TRBV6-3	TRBJ1-2	-	TGTGCCAGCAGACGAGGACAGCTGACTAACTATGGCTACACCTTC	CASRRGQLTNYGYTF
-	TRBV4-1	TRBJ2-3	TRBD2	TGCGCCAGCAGCCAAGCTAGCGGGAGTAGCTTAGATACGCAGTATTTT	CASSQASGSSLDTQYF
-	TRBV20-1	TRBJ2-5	-	TGCAGTGCTGACGACAGGCATCAAGAGACCCAGTACTTC	CSADDRHQETQYF
many	TRBV29-1	TRBJ2-7	-	TGCAGCGGCGGGTACTCCTACGAGCAGTACTTC	CSGGYSYEQYF
-	TRBV28	TRBJ2-1	-	TGTGCCAGCAGTTTTAGTGGGGGCGTCCCGCCCTACAATGAGCAGTTCTTC	CASSFSGGVPPYNEQFF
-	TRBV2	TRBJ2-5	TRBD2	TGTGCCAGCAGTGAAGAGCGGGGGGCACAAGAGACCCAGTACTTC	CASSEERGAQETQYF
once	TRBV3-1	TRBJ2-3	TRBD2	TGTGCCAGCAGCCAAGCCCTTGCGCTAGCGGGAGGGCTCACAGATACGCAGTATTTT	CASSQALALAGGLTDTQYF
few	TRBV6-1	TRBJ2-7	TRBD1	TGTGCCAGCGAGGACAGGGGGCGAAATTTCGCCCCCTACGAGCAGTACTTC	CASEDRGRNFAPYEQYF